This TCR beta chain was retrieved from a study of T cells in Graves' hyperthyroidism and ophthalmopathy. This clonotype was observed a handful of times. RNA transcripts were the template for amplifying TCR beta CDR3 regions. Carried out on the TCR CDR3, a first-round RT-PCR used the HTBI primer set. TCRdb reprocessed the multiplex PCR reads via MiXCR and lists one record per CDR3 protein. The table shows 550,000 to 650,000 distinct CDR3 sequences, with roughly 14% occurring only once. Germline V gives CDR1 SGHTA, CDR2 FQGNSA. V gave up 5 bases and J gave up 4 bases; unmatched junction bases: 4. This CDR3 comprises 14 residues.

The source of this sequence is a young woman with Graves' hyperthyroidism that later progressed to Graves' ophthalmopathy. Specimen: blood. The chain uses TRBV7-2 and TRBJ1-4; TRBD1 agrees at 7 bases. The CDR3 protein is CASSQTGFNEKLFF. For the CDR3, the DNA is TGTGCCAGCAGCCAGACAGGGTTTAATGAAAAACTGTTTTTT. Together with reference TRBV7-2 and TRBJ1-4, the CDR3 gives the full variable domain: GAGVSQSPSNKVTEKGKDVELRCDPISGHTALYWYRQSLGQGLEFLIYFQGNSAPDKSGLPSDRFSAERTGGSVSTLTIQRTQQEDSAVYLCASSQTGFNEKLFFGSGTQLSVL.